Below, one T cell receptor (beta chain) is given with its context. The data derive from a study of blood T cell repertoires in COVID-19. CDR1 and CDR2 from the germline V gene are MNHEY and SVGAGI. The CDR3 covers 15 residues. The V gene end was trimmed by 4 bases and the J gene end by 3 bases; junction bases not matched to a gene: 3. Libraries were prepared by immunoSEQ multiplex PCR; TCRdb keeps only in-frame clonotypes and omits some of them. Of some 180,000 clones in the sample, roughly 76% were seen once. This clonotype was obtained from a woman aged 80 or older with COVID-19, enrolled during active disease. The V and J genes are TRBV6-5 and TRBJ2-1, with 10 bases identical to TRBD2. The specimen was peripheral blood. The CDR3 spells CASSSVAGGYNEQFF. CDR3 DNA sequence: TGTGCCAGCAGTTCTGTAGCGGGGGGCTACAATGAGCAGTTCTTC.